This TCR beta chain was obtained from a study of siplizumab effects on memory and regulatory T cells. The germline V and J ends were trimmed by 3 bases and 2 bases, with 20 bases remaining between them. The CDR3 has 18 amino acids. Germline V CDR1 and CDR2: MGHRA, YSYEKL. This clone has a single count. Antigen unknown. Around 10^5 TCR templates underwent assay in every sample. The table came from immunoSEQ multiplex PCR; TCRdb's copy has only in-frame clones and leaves some out. The repertoire has over 80,000 clones, roughly 94% of them found once; the top ten carry around 1.4%. Overall study findings and caveats: Relative to controls at more than 25%, mappable alloreactive CD4+ clones exhibited a mean Treg-derived proportion of more than 60% with siplizumab. The authors did not confirm suppressive function in proliferating Tregs from siplizumab cultures. The mapping of alloreactive clones to unstimulated subsets covered only a minor fraction of them.

The receptor was derived from a human donor in good health. The rearrangement uses TRBV4-1 and TRBJ1-5; the D gene is possibly TRBD1 (5 bases). Sequenced input: non-Treg CD4+ T cells sorted from blood. The CDR3 bases are TGCGCCAGCAGCCAGCATCCCCTGAGGGGTGGGGGCAATCAGCCCCAGCATTTT. Its protein is CASSQHPLRGGGNQPQHF.